These 30 T cell receptor beta chains were sequenced from one sample in a study of blood T cell repertoires in COVID-19. Sequenced by immunoSEQ multiplex PCR; TCRdb stores in-frame clones only, minus some. The sample has 120,000 or so clones, 83% seen once. Sequencing was done on a sample of peripheral blood. These receptors originate from a man older than 75 with active or convalescent COVID-19.

The rearrangement links TRBV7-9 to TRBJ1-6, with TRBD1 identical over 8 bases. The CDR3 loop spans 15 amino acids. V was pared by 6 bases and J by 10 bases, with 11 bases of the junction left unmatched. CDR1 SEHNR and CDR2 FQNEAQ come from the germline V gene (reference sequence). CDR3: CASRESTGDGSPLHF. CDR3 sequence (DNA): TGTGCCAGCAGGGAGTCGACAGGGGATGGCTCACCCCTCCACTTT.

The V call is TRBV7-9, the J call TRBJ1-2; 7 bases map to TRBD1. CDR3 size: 15 residues. The V gene's germline CDR1 is SEHNR and CDR2 FQNEAQ (reference sequence). The ends lost 3 bases at V and 2 bases at J; junction bases unmatched: 6. The DNA of the CDR3 is TGTGCCAGCAGCTTCTCCGTGACAGGGAACTATGGCTACACCTTC. Residues: CASSFSVTGNYGYTF.

The chain is built from TRBV29-1 and TRBJ2-2; 7 nucleotides match TRBD1. The germline V gene has CDR1 SQVTM and CDR2 ANQGSEA. The CDR3 has 15 amino acids. Trimming cost V 4 bases and J 4 bases; bases outside gene matches: 9. The CDR3 coding sequence is TGCAGCGTTGGGGTTTTCCGGGACAGCACCGGGGAGCTGTTTTTT. Protein product: CSVGVFRDSTGELFF.

A single count supports this clone. This chain connects TRBV7-9 to TRBJ2-3, with D maybe TRBD2 (6 bases). The CDR3 covers 13 residues. Looked up from germline, CDR1 is SEHNR and CDR2 is FQNEAQ (reference sequence). V shed 7 bases and J shed 7 bases, with 15 bases lying between them. The CDR3 bases are TGTGCCAGCACAGAAGGAGGGTCCTATACGCAGTATTTT. This translates into CASTEGGSYTQYF.

The chain couples TRBV28 to TRBJ2-7; D unclear. Trimming shortened V by 5 bases and J by 3 bases, and 8 bases separated the two germline ends. Germline loops: CDR1 MDHEN, CDR2 SYDVKM. The CDR3 is 12 residues long. The CDR3 sequence is CASSPHNYEQYF. CDR3 nucleotide sequence: TGTGCCAGCAGTCCCCACAACTACGAGCAGTACTTC.

The chain carries TRBV7-6 and TRBJ2-6; perhaps TRBD1 as D (6 bases). From germline, CDR1 is SGHVS and CDR2 FNYEAQ. V lost 5 bases and J 0 bases, leaving 11 bases between the germline ends. This CDR3 has 16 amino acids. The DNA for the CDR3 is TGTGCCAGCAGCCCCACAGGGAGCTCTGGGGCCAACGTCCTGACTTTC. Residues: CASSPTGSSGANVLTF.

This chain links TRBV4-1 with TRBJ1-6, with D uncertain. The CDR3 length is 16 residues. The V end lost 2 bases, the J end lost 3 bases, and 11 bases lay between the germline ends. Germline CDR1 reads MGHRA; CDR2 reads YSYEKL. CDR3 nucleotide sequence: TGCGCCAGCAGCCAAATTGCGGCGAGCTATAATTCACCCCTCCACTTT. Translating gives CASSQIAASYNSPLHF.

The J gene is TRBJ2-2, the V gene TRBV9, with TRBD1 identical over 10 bases. The junction had 5 bases not matched to a gene; V was cut back by 2 bases and J by 4 bases. The CDR3 is made up of 16 amino acids. Germline V lookup: CDR1 SGDLS, CDR2 YYNGEE. The CDR3 DNA follows: TGTGCCAGCAGCGTGGGGACAGGGGCTAGCACCGGGGAGCTGTTTTTT. It codes for CASSVGTGASTGELFF.

For this clone: The junction differs from germline at one of its ends, possibly a read error. The chain combines TRBV12-3 or TRBV12-4 with TRBJ1-1, with no clear D. The CDR3 length is 12 residues. The chain's CDR3 is CASSLPKSPADF. The CDR3 bases are TGTGCCAGCAGTTTACCCAAATCGCCCGCGGATTTT.

This clone was counted between two and nine times. The chain links TRBV2 to TRBJ1-2, with a tentative D call TRBD1 (6 bases). Germline assignment: CDR1 SNHLY and CDR2 FYNNEI. CDR3 size: 15 residues. V dropped 3 bases and J dropped 5 bases, with 16 bases sitting between them. Here the CDR3 reads CASSDAGARRYGYTF. The CDR3 DNA reads as TGTGCCAGCAGTGATGCGGGGGCAAGAAGGTATGGCTACACCTTC.

The chain combines TRBV6-2 or TRBV6-3 with TRBJ2-7, with 7 bases matching TRBD1. Germline CDR1 and CDR2: MNHEY and SVGEGT. V shed 4 bases and J 3 bases; nucleotides not matched to a gene: 9. The CDR3 has 15 amino acids. CDR3 sequence (DNA): TGTGCCAGCAGTTCGGCCCGGGACAGATACTACGAGCAGTACTTC. It translates to CASSSARDRYYEQYF.

V usage is TRBV11-2 and J usage is TRBJ1-2; D is uncertain. The CDR3 is 13 residues long. The V end was cut by 0 bases, the J end by 1 base, with 3 bases between. From germline, CDR1 is SGHAT and CDR2 FQNNGV. CDR3 amino acids: CASSLELNYGYTF. The CDR3 nucleotides are TGTGCCAGCAGCTTAGAACTTAACTATGGCTACACCTTC.

V usage is TRBV27 and J usage is TRBJ2-7, with 8 bases aligning to TRBD2. With V trimmed by 2 bases and J by 0 bases, 6 bases remained unmatched. This CDR3 is 16 amino acids long. Germline assignment: CDR1 MNHEY and CDR2 SMNVEV (reference sequence). The CDR3 region is CASSLDSGGHSYEQYF. The CDR3 DNA follows: TGTGCCAGCAGTTTAGACAGCGGGGGACACTCCTACGAGCAGTACTTC.

The V and J genes are TRBV9 and TRBJ2-3; tentatively, D is TRBD1 (6 bases). The V gene's germline CDR1 is SGDLS and CDR2 YYNGEE. V dropped 0 bases and J dropped 4 bases, with 9 bases sitting between them. The CDR3 is 14 residues long. In DNA, the CDR3 is TGTGCCAGCAGCGTAGCTCCAGGGGCAGATACGCAGTATTTT. Translation: CASSVAPGADTQYF.

This clone was counted a few times. The J gene is TRBJ1-3, the V gene TRBV7-2, with D possibly TRBD1 on 6 matching bases. CDR3 size: 16 residues. With 2 bases removed from V and 4 bases from J, the gap between germline ends came to 15 bases. Germline CDR1 is SGHTA and CDR2 is FQGNSA. CDR3 nucleotide sequence: TGTGCCAGCAGCTTAATGTCGCCAGGGGTAGGAAACACCATATATTTT. Residues: CASSLMSPGVGNTIYF.

This chain connects TRBV6-1 to TRBJ1-1; D perhaps matches TRBD1 (5 bases). Germline assignment: CDR1 MNHNS and CDR2 SASEGT. The CDR3 is made up of 14 amino acids. V was pared by 2 bases and J by 6 bases, with 13 bases between. CDR3 residues: CASSEWAGLAEAFF. CDR3 DNA sequence: TGTGCCAGCAGTGAATGGGCAGGGCTTGCTGAAGCTTTCTTT.

This clone was seen only once. CDR3 in amino acids: CASSPTGGVVTGELFF. DNA for the CDR3: TGCGCCAGCAGCCCTACGGGAGGGGTAGTGACCGGGGAGCTGTTTTTT. V gene TRBV4-3 combines with J gene TRBJ2-2; TRBD2 matches 8 bases. The CDR3 contains 16 residues. Germline V gene sequence: CDR1 LGHNA, CDR2 YSLEER. Trimming cost V 4 bases and J 5 bases; bases outside gene matches: 9.

V is TRBV2 and J is TRBJ2-1, with TRBD2 identical over 7 bases. Germline-derived CDR1 and CDR2 are SNHLY and FYNNEI. Germline trimming cut 6 bases from V and 4 bases from J; bases unmatched to any gene: 9. This CDR3 spans 15 amino acids. CDR3 DNA sequence: TGTGCCAGCAGGAAAGGGCGGGAGATATACAATGAGCAGTTCTTC. It translates to CASRKGREIYNEQFF. Together with reference TRBV2 and TRBJ2-1, the CDR3 gives the full variable domain: EPEVTQTPSHQVTQMGQEVILRCVPISNHLYFYWYRQILGQKVEFLVSFYNNEISEKSEIFDDQFSVERPDGSNFTLKIRSTKLEDSAMYFCASRKGREIYNEQFFGPGTRLTVL.

V and J are TRBV9 and TRBJ1-2, with 8 positions matching TRBD1. V lost 2 bases and J lost 7; bases outside the gene matches: 4. This CDR3 region has 13 residues. The germline gives CDR1 SGDLS, CDR2 YYNGEE. CDR3: CASSVQGQGGYTF. In DNA, the CDR3 is TGTGCCAGCAGCGTTCAAGGACAGGGTGGCTACACCTTC.

The V gene is TRBV2, the J gene TRBJ1-2; 10 bases align to TRBD1. V shed 6 bases, J shed 4 bases, and the junction held 5 bases outside the gene matches. CDR1 SNHLY and CDR2 FYNNEI come from the germline V gene. This CDR3 has 14 residues. DNA for the CDR3: TGTGCCAGCAGCGCCGGGACAGGGGTCTATGGCTACACCTTC. Translation gives CASSAGTGVYGYTF.

The chain links TRBV5-1 to TRBJ1-6; TRBD1 is a possible D gene (5 bases). The CDR3 extends over 14 amino acids. V shed 0 bases and J shed 9 bases, with 10 bases lying between them. Germline assignment: CDR1 SGHRS and CDR2 YFSETQ. The chain's CDR3 is CASSLAGPGSPLHF. The CDR3 nucleotides read TGCGCCAGCAGCTTGGCAGGGCCCGGTTCACCCCTCCACTTT.

V usage is TRBV9 and J usage is TRBJ2-1, with D possibly TRBD2 on 5 matching bases. The CDR3 extends over 14 amino acids. Trimming left V 4 bases short and J 9 bases short, with 17 bases between. Germline CDR1 SGDLS, CDR2 YYNGEE. The DNA of the CDR3 is TGTGCCAGCAGCCCCGGCCGGGGATCTAGTGAGCAGTTCTTC. Protein sequence: CASSPGRGSSEQFF.

This chain links TRBV2 with TRBJ1-1, with D unclear. Germline values: CDR1 SNHLY, CDR2 FYNNEI. Trimming shortened V by 2 bases and J by 0 bases, and 13 bases separated the two germline ends. The CDR3 contains 16 residues. The CDR3 protein is CASSEIGVSLNTEAFF. The CDR3 DNA reads as TGTGCCAGCAGTGAAATCGGGGTTTCTTTGAACACTGAAGCTTTCTTT.

The V gene is TRBV19, the J gene TRBJ1-6; TRBD1 aligns across 9 bases. The germline gives CDR1 LNHDA, CDR2 SQIVND (reference sequence). V lost 8 bases and J lost 5; bases outside the gene matches: 7. The CDR3 loop spans 15 amino acids. CDR3 loop: CASAPRQGDNSPLHF. The CDR3 DNA reads as TGTGCCAGTGCCCCCCGACAGGGGGATAATTCACCCCTCCACTTT.

CDR3 residues: CASRGLADEQFF. CDR3 DNA sequence: TGTGCCAGCAGAGGGCTAGCTGATGAGCAGTTCTTC. The chain couples TRBV9 to TRBJ2-1, with a possible D match to TRBD2 (5 bases). The CDR3 is 12 amino acids. CDR1 and CDR2 from the germline V gene are SGDLS and YYNGEE. V was cut by 5 bases and J by 8 bases, with 11 bases left in between.

V is TRBV7-2 and J is TRBJ1-5; D remains unclear. The V gene's germline CDR1 is SGHTA and CDR2 FQGNSA. V was cut by 5 bases and J by 5 bases, with 13 bases left in between. The CDR3 consists of 14 residues. CDR3 residues: CASSLRRGDQPQHF. CDR3 coding DNA: TGTGCCAGCAGCCTAAGGCGCGGGGATCAGCCCCAGCATTTT.

The rearrangement links TRBV6-6 to TRBJ1-2; TRBD1 matches at 9 bases. CDR3 length: 15 residues. V was clipped by 2 bases and J by 4 bases; unmatched bases: 5. Germline CDR1 is MNHNY and CDR2 is SVGAGI (reference sequence). The CDR3 is CASSYKGQGSYGYTF. In nucleotides, the CDR3 is TGTGCCAGCAGTTACAAGGGACAGGGTTCCTATGGCTACACCTTC.

The chain links TRBV19 to TRBJ1-5; a weak D match, TRBD1 (6 bases). The germline gives CDR1 LNHDA, CDR2 SQIVND (reference sequence). Trimming shortened V by 3 bases and J by 1 base, and 13 bases separated the two germline ends. The CDR3 spans 16 residues. This CDR3 reads CASSMRGGVSNQPQHF. As DNA, the CDR3 is TGTGCCAGTAGTATGCGAGGGGGGGTGAGCAATCAGCCCCAGCATTTT.

This chain uses TRBV3-1 (or the pseudogene TRBV3-2) with TRBJ1-1, with TRBD1 matching 9 bases. Per germline, CDR1 LGHDT and CDR2 YNNKEL (reference sequence). V gave up 6 bases and J gave up 4 bases; unmatched junction bases: 3. The CDR3 length is 13 residues. Here the CDR3 DNA reads TGTGCCAGCAGGGACAGGGGCGGCACTGAAGCTTTCTTT. Its translation: CASRDRGGTEAFF.

The V gene is TRBV9, the J gene TRBJ1-2; 7 nucleotides align to TRBD1. Germline CDR1 and CDR2: SGDLS and YYNGEE. The CDR3 totals 14 residues. V was pared by 3 bases and J by 7 bases, with 9 bases of the junction left unmatched. CDR3 residues: CASSAPGGGFGYTF. CDR3 coding DNA: TGTGCCAGCAGCGCCCCAGGAGGGGGCTTTGGCTACACCTTC.